The clone carrying this T cell receptor beta chain was seen at least ten times. Per the germline V gene, CDR1 is DFQATT and CDR2 is SNEGSKA (reference sequence). This CDR3 is 14 amino acids long. Between the trimmed V and J ends, which lost 1 base and 5 bases, there was a span of 14 bases. TCRdb re-called the RT-PCR reads with MiXCR, one entry per CDR3 protein. This table holds hundreds of thousands of distinct CDR3 sequences, approximately 15% found once. The sequence derives from a female donor in good health, serving as a healthy control. Sequencing was performed on memory CD4+ T cells from blood. The genes are TRBV20-1 and TRBJ1-1; D unclear. As DNA, the CDR3 is TGCAGTGCTAGAGCAGTGGTGCTGGGTACTGAAGCTTTCTTT. This encodes CSARAVVLGTEAFF.